The text below deals with one T cell receptor beta chain. The sample is drawn from a study of OX40 agonist ivuxolimab in advanced cancers. This CDR3 comprises 15 residues. Germline loops: CDR1 WSHSY, CDR2 SAAADI. The V gene lost 5 bases and the J gene lost 0 bases, with 11 bases spanning the gap. Clones were read by immunoSEQ multiplex PCR, and TCRdb kept only the in-frame ones, dropping some. The sample holds about 52,000 clones, approximately 86% seen once. The V and J genes are TRBV10-2 and TRBJ1-5; D remains ambiguous. The sequence was collected from an adult with an advanced solid tumor such as melanoma, head and neck, liver or kidney cancer. Specimen: CD4+ or CD8+ T cells sorted from blood, collected in a trial of the OX40 agonist ivuxolimab. The CDR3 reads CASSNSRLSNQPQHF. The CDR3 region has the DNA TGCGCCAGCAGTAACTCAAGACTTAGCAATCAGCCCCAGCATTTT.